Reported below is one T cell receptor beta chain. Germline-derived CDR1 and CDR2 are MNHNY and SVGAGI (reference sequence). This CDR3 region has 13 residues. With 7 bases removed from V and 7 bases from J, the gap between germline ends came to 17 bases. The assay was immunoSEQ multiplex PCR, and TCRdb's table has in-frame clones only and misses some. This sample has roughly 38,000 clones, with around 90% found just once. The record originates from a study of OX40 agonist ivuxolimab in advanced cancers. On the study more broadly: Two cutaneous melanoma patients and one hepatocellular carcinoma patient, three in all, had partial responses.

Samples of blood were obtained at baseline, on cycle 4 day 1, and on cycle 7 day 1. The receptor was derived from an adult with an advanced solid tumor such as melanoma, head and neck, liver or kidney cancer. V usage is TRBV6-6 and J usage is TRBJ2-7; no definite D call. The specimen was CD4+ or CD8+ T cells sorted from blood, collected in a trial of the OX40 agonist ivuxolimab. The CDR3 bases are TGTGCCAGCACCGCCGACCCCTACGGAGAGCAGTACTTC. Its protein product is CASTADPYGEQYF.